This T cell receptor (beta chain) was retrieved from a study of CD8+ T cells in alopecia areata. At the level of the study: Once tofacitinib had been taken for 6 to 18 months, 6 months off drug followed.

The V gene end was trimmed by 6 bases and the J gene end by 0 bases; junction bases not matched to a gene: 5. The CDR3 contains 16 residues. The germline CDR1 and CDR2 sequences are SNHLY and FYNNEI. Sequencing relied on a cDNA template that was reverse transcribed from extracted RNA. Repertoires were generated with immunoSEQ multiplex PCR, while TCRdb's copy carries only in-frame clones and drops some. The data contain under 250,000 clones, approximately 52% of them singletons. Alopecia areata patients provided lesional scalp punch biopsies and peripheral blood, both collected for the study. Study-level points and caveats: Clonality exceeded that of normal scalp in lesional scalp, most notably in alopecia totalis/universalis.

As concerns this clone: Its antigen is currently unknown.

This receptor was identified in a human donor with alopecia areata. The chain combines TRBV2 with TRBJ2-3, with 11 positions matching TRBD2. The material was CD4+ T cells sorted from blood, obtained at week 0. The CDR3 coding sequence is TGTGCCAGCAGCCACCGGACTAGCGGGAGCACAGATACGCAGTATTTT. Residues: CASSHRTSGSTDTQYF.